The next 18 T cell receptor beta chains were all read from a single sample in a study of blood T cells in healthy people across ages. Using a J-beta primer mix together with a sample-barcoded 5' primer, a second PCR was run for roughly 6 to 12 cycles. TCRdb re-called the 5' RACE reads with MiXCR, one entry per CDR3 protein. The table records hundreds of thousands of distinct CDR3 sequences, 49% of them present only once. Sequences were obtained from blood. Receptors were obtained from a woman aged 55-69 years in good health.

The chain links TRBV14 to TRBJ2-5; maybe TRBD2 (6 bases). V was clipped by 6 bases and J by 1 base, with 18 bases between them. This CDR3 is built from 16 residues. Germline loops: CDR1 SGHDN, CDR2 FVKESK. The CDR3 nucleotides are TGTGCCAGCAGAAATGACAGAGGGACTCTCCAAGAGACCCAGTACTTC. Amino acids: CASRNDRGTLQETQYF.

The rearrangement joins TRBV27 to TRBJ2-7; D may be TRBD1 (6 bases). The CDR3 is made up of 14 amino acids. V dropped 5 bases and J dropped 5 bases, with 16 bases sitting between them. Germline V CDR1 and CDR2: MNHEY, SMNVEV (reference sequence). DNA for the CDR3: TGTGCCAGCAGTCCAGCACAGGGCACCAACGAGCAGTACTTC. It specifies CASSPAQGTNEQYF.

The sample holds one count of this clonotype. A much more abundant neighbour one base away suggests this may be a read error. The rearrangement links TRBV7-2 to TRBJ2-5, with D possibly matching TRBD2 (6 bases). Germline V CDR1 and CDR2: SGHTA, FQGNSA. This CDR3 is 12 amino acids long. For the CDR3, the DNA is TGTGTCAGCACCCCCCAGGAGGGACTGCAGTACTTC. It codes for CVSTPQEGLQYF.

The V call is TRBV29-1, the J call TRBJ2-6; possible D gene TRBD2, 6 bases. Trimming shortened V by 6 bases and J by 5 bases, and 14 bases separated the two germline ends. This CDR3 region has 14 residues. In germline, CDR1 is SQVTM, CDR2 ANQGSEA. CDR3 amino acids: CSVRDSGRANVLTF. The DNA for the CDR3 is TGCAGCGTGCGGGACTCCGGTCGGGCCAACGTCCTGACTTTC.

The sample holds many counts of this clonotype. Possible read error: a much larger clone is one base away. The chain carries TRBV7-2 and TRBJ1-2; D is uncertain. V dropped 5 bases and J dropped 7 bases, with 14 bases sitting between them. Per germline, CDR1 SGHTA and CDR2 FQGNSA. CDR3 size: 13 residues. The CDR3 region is CASSVGHWVGYTF. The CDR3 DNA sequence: TGTGCCAGCAGCGTAGGGCATTGGGTTGGCTACACCTTC.

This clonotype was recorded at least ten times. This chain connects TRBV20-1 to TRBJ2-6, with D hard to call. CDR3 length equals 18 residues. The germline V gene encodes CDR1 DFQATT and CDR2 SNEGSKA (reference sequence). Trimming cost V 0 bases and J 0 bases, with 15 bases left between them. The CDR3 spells CSARDHEAASSGANVLTF. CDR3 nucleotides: TGCAGTGCTAGAGATCATGAGGCGGCGAGCTCTGGGGCCAACGTCCTGACTTTC.

CDR3 nucleotide sequence: TGCGCCAGCGGCCCTGAACTAGGCACCTTAGCCGATACGCAGTATTTT. Its protein is CASGPELGTLADTQYF. The J gene is TRBJ2-3, the V gene TRBV5-1, with a weak D call TRBD2 (5 bases). Germline V gives CDR1 SGHRS, CDR2 YFSETQ. V lost 7 bases and J 6 bases, leaving 24 bases between the germline ends. This CDR3 is 16 amino acids long.

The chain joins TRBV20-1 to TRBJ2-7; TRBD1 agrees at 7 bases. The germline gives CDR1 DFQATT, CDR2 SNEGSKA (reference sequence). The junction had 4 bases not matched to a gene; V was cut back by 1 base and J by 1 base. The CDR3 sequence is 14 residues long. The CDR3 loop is CSARAGTASYEQYF. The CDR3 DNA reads TGCAGTGCTAGAGCCGGGACAGCTTCCTACGAGCAGTACTTC.

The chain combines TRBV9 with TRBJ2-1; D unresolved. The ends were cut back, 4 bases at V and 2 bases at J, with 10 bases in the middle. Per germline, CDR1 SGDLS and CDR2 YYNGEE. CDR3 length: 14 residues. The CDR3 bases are TGTGCCAGCAGCAGGAGCCTAACCTACAATGAGCAGTTCTTC. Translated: CASSRSLTYNEQFF.

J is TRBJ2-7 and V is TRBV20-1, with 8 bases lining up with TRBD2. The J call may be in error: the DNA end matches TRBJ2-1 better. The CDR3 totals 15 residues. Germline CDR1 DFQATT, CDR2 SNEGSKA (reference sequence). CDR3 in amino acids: CSAIILAVDSYEQFF. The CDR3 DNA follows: TGCAGTGCCATTATACTAGCGGTCGACTCCTACGAGCAGTTCTTC.

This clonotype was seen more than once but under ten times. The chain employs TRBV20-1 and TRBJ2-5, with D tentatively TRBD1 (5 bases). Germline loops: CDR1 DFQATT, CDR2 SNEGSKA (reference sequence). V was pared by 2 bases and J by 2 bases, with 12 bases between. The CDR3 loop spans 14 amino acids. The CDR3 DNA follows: TGCAGTGCTAGAACCCGACAGTTACAAGAGACCCAGTACTTC. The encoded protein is CSARTRQLQETQYF.

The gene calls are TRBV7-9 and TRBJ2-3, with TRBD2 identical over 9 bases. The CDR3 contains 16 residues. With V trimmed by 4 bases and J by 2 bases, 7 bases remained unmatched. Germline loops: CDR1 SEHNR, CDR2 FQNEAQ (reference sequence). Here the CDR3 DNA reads TGTGCCAGCAGCTCCCCTAGCGGGAAGACCACAGATACGCAGTATTTT. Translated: CASSSPSGKTTDTQYF. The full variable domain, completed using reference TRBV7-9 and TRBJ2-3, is DTGVSQNPRHKITKRGQNVTFRCDPISEHNRLYWYRQTLGQGPEFLTYFQNEAQLEKSRLLSDRFSAERPKGSFSTLEIQRTEQGDSAMYLCASSSPSGKTTDTQYFGPGTRLTVL.

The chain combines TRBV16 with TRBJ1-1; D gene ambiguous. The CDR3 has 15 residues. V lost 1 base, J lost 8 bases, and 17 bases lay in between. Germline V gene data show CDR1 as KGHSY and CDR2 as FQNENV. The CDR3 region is CASSQFRQAGGEAFF. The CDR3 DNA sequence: TGTGCCAGCAGCCAATTCAGGCAGGCAGGCGGGGAAGCTTTCTTT.

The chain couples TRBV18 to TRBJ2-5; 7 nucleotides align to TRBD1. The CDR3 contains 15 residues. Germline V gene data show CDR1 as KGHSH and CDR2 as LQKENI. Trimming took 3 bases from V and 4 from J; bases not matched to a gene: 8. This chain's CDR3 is CASSPAQGDGETQYF. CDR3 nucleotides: TGTGCCAGCTCACCGGCCCAGGGGGATGGAGAGACCCAGTACTTC.

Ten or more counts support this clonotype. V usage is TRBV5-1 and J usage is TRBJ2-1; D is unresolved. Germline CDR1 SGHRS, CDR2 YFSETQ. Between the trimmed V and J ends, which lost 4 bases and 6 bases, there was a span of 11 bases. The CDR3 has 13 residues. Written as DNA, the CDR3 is TGCGCCAGCAGCGATCCTCCTAGCAATGAGCAGTTCTTC. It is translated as CASSDPPSNEQFF.

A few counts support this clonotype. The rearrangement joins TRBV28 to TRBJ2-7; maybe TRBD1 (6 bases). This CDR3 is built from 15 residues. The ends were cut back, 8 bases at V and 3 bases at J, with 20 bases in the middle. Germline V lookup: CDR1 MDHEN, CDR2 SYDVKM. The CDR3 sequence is CASAEEDSVGYEQYF. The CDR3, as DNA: TGTGCCAGCGCTGAGGAGGACAGTGTCGGCTACGAGCAGTACTTC.

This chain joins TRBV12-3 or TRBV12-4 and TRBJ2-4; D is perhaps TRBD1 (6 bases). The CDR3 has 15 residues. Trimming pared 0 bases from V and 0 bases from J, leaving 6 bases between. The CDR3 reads CASSLADRAKNIQYF. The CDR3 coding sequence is TGTGCCAGCAGTTTAGCGGACAGAGCCAAAAACATTCAGTACTTC.

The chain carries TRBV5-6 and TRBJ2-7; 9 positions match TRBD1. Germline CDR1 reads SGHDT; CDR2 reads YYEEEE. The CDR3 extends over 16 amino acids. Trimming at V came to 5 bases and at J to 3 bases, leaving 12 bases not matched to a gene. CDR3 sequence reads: CASRPGTGLLHYEQYF. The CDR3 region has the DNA TGTGCCAGCAGACCCGGGACAGGGTTGCTCCACTACGAGCAGTACTTC.